A single TCR beta chain is shown here with its context. The antigen it recognizes is unknown. No qualities accompany the bases; no much larger clone lies one base away. Taken with the paper, the label for time point translates to: cycle 4 day 1 (C4D1), after 6 weeks of nivolumab. All trial patients had relapsed after autologous stem cell transplantation, with cohorts A, B and C differing in prior brentuximab vedotin exposure. The trial cohort included 56 patients with relapsed/refractory classical Hodgkin lymphoma, and each patient had a best overall response of complete response, partial response or progressive disease. In the multi-cohort phase II CheckMate 205 trial, trial patients received single-agent nivolumab. An independent review committee assessed best overall response by applying the 2007 International Working Group response criteria. Trial PBMCs were obtained immediately prior to nivolumab initiation (C1D1) and on therapy at cycle 2 day 1 and cycle 4 day 1. Peripheral blood was collected in 8 mL Vacutainer Cell Preparation Tubes, from which PBMCs were isolated by centrifugation and then cryopreserved.

These data belong to a study of PD-1 blockade in classical Hodgkin lymphoma (dated by TCRdb to the early 2020s). Background for the entire study: Nivolumab dosing was 3 mg/kg intravenously every 2 weeks, continuing until either disease progression or unacceptable toxicity. The study used TCR beta sequencing and CyTOF to define a peripheral blood immune signature of response to PD-1 blockade in classical Hodgkin lymphoma.

The full study reports these points: Only a single clinical trial cohort was studied, and what caused the repertoire differences, possibly disease activity or prior therapy, remained undefined. Diversity was lower in patients who began nivolumab less than 1 year after ASCT, so these patients were left out of later analyses to avoid confounding by immune reconstitution. Baseline diversity similar to that of newly diagnosed patients was observed in trial patients achieving complete response, whereas significantly lower diversity was observed in partial responders and progressors. A significant rise by C4D1 was seen in CD4+ but not CD8+ TCR diversity (p=0.0027 vs p=0.16), with the rise being most apparent in complete responders (p=0.02). Baseline TCR diversity was reported as lower in newly diagnosed patients than in healthy donors, and lower still in relapsed/refractory patients.

The Qiagen DNeasy kit was used to extract genomic DNA from unsorted PBMCs and from the negatively selected CD4+ and CD8+ fractions. TCR beta CDR3 regions were subjected to amplification by immunoSEQ multiplex PCR with primers that anneal to V and J segments. A synthetic immune receptor repertoire was used to minimize amplification bias, and remaining bias was computationally removed after sequencing. The original methods were these. Custom Python scripts were used to quantify repertoire diversity as the Shannon entropy index. Unsorted, CD4+ and CD8+ repertoires were examined separately, except in combined analyses, for which CD4+ and CD8+ sequences were merged in silico. A clone was considered expanded if an increase in frequency of at least 2-fold after treatment relative to C1D1 was found, and a pseudocount of 0.5 was applied to clones undetected at baseline. Clones with 0 or 1 copy at C1D1 were defined as singleton clones, while clones with 2 or more copies were defined as non-singleton clones. Clones expanded in unsorted samples were annotated as CD4+, CD8+ or unknown by matching protein sequences in sorted samples from the same patient. Wilcoxon tests were applied to paired samples to test diversity changes from C1D1 to C4D1. Here the immuneACCESS table is served through TCRdb, limited to in-frame sequences with V and J called. Missing clones are a known gap in these copies; in checked studies unresolved V genes cover under half, and the rest lacks a known reason. The DNA gave D and trimming, while V, J and clone size come from that table. Within this sample are about 28,000 clones, with 80% of them counted one time only. The top ten clonotypes cover roughly 16% of the sample.

This material consisted of peripheral blood mononuclear cells (PBMCs), taken before the fourth cycle of nivolumab. This receptor was taken from a human donor with classical Hodgkin lymphoma.

The CDR3 amino acid sequence is: CASSLDGLNEQFF. The nucleotides are TGTGCCAGCAGCTTAGACGGGCTCAATGAGCAGTTCTTC. This chain joins TRBV11-3 to TRBJ2-1, with the identity of the D gene unclear. CDR1 SGHNT and CDR2 YENEEA were looked up in the germline V gene. There are 13 amino acids in the CDR3, from cysteine to phenylalanine inclusive. Only the CDR3 DNA stays, 39 bases, in frame from base 1. V loses 0 bases of germline sequence and J loses 6 bases, and the interval between the two ends is 6 bases. When the CDR3 is completed using the reference TRBV11-3 and TRBJ2-1 genes on either side, the full variable domain is EAGVVQSPRYKIIEKKQPVAFWCNPISGHNTLYWYLQNLGQGPELLIRYENEEAVDDSQLPKDRFSAERLKGVDSTLKIQPAELGDSAVYLCASSLDGLNEQFFGPGTRLTVL.